What follows is one TCR beta chain and its context. Antigen: not known. Sequenced by immunoSEQ multiplex PCR; TCRdb stores in-frame clones only, minus some. The sample includes 150,000 or so clones, less than 95% of them seen just once. This sample was taken from a study of T cell responses to AZD1222 COVID-19 vaccine. The CDR3 is made up of 16 amino acids. Study outcomes and limitations: Every sample of the repertoires postdated the peak T cell response. It should be noted that donors were predominantly white British and more often female, and clonal diversity was possibly underestimated.

Material: peripheral blood, obtained on day 0 of AZD1222 vaccination. The receptor was isolated from an adult in good health. The chain employs TRBV21-1 and TRBJ2-5; TRBD2 is the table's D call, not checked against the DNA. TRBV21-1 corresponds to a pseudogene. CDR3 in amino acids: CASSKQRSGEQETQYF. CDR3 nucleotides: TGTGCCAGCAGCAAGCAACGATCGGGGGAACAAGAGACCCAGTACTTC.